The T cell receptor beta chain under discussion was sequenced for a study of blood T cell repertoires in COVID-19. Study at large: Donors in the United States, Italy and Spain gave samples during acute or convalescent COVID-19.

Methods used by the authors: Estimation of nucleated cell counts relied on the amplification of reference gene primers. Measured with immunoSEQ multiplex PCR; TCRdb has only the in-frame clones, and not every one. Clone size and the V and J calls come from that table; the DNA yielded D and trimming. Of 120,000 to 150,000 clones in the sample, more than 75% were seen once. Sequenced: peripheral blood. The receptor was derived from a woman aged 45-60 years with acute or convalescent COVID-19.

The CDR3 nucleotides are TGTGCCAGCAGTCCAACCACAGGGCAAATGAACACTGAAGCTTTCTTT. It is translated as CASSPTTGQMNTEAFF. The chain employs TRBV28 and TRBJ1-1; tentatively, D is TRBD1 (6 bases). The V end lost 5 bases, the J end lost 0 bases, and 16 bases lay between the germline ends. The CDR3 is 16 amino acids. The germline V gene encodes CDR1 MDHEN and CDR2 SYDVKM.